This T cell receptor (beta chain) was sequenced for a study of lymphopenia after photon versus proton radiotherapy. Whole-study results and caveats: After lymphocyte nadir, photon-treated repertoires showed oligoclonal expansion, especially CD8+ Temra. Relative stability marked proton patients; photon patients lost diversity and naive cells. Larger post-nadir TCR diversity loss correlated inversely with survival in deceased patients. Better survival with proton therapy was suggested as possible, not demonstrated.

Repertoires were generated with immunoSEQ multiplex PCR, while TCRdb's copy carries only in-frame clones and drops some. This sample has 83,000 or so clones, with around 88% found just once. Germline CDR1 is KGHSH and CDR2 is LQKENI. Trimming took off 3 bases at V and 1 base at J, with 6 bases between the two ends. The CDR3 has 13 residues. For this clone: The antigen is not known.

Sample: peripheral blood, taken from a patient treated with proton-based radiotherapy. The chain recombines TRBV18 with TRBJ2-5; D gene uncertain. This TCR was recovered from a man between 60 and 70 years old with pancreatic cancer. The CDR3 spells CASSPRVQETQYF. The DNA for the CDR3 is TGTGCCAGCTCACCTAGGGTCCAAGAGACCCAGTACTTC.